The rows below give T cell receptor beta chains drawn from one sample of a study of T cells after yellow fever vaccination. TCRdb passed the 5' RACE reads through MiXCR, listing each CDR3 protein once. This sample has around 590,000 distinct CDR3 sequences, with more than 9% found just once. Sequenced material: PBMCs, taken on the day of the yellow fever booster vaccination. Receptors were obtained from a man aged 30 to 39 who received the YFV17D yellow fever vaccine. The CDR3 runs from the conserved cysteine through the conserved F or W. A D gene is named only where the DNA matches it firmly. Size values are once, few and many counts, or a class for expanded clones, and some rows have none.

clone_size d_call j_call v_call cdr3_aa cdr3_nt
NA NA TRBJ1-2 TRBV5-4 CASSNRYGYGYTF TGTGCCAGCAGCAACAGGTACGGCTATGGCTACACCTTC
few TRBD1 TRBJ2-5 TRBV7-9 CASSPRNNRGKETQYF TGTGCCAGCAGCCCCAGGAACAACAGGGGAAAAGAGACCCAGTACTTC
NA NA TRBJ2-3 TRBV9 CASSVNPGFGTDTQYF TGTGCCAGCAGCGTAAACCCCGGATTCGGCACAGATACGCAGTATTTT
few TRBD2 TRBJ2-7 TRBV7-2 CASSLATTSGRSYEQYF TGTGCCAGCAGCTTAGCGACTACTAGCGGCAGGTCCTACGAGCAGTACTTC
NA TRBD2 TRBJ2-1 TRBV12-3/TRBV12-4 CASRTSGTNEQFF TGTGCCAGCCGGACTAGCGGGACCAATGAGCAGTTCTTC
NA NA TRBJ1-5 TRBV20-1 CSAMGGGDQPQHF TGCAGTGCTATGGGAGGGGGGGATCAGCCCCAGCATTTT
once NA TRBJ1-5 TRBV6-1 CASRIREASNQPQHF TGTGCCAGCAGGATCAGGGAGGCTAGCAATCAGCCCCAGCATTTT
few TRBD1 TRBJ2-3 TRBV6-2/TRBV6-3 CASSYWAKVTGSDTQYF TGTGCCAGCAGTTACTGGGCTAAGGTGACAGGGTCGGATACGCAGTATTTT
many TRBD1 TRBJ2-5 TRBV7-2 CASSGRQGEETQYF TGTGCCAGCAGCGGTCGACAGGGGGAAGAGACCCAGTACTTC
few NA TRBJ2-7 TRBV7-8 CASSLVEVSYEQYF TGTGCCAGCAGCTTAGTAGAGGTCTCCTACGAGCAGTACTTC
NA NA TRBJ1-5 TRBV20-1 CSARPGPYNQPQHF TGCAGTGCTAGACCGGGGCCCTACAATCAGCCCCAGCATTTT
NA NA TRBJ2-1 TRBV20-1 CSAGGGAQFINEQFF TGCAGTGCTGGGGGTGGGGCCCAATTCATAAATGAGCAGTTCTTC
NA TRBD1 TRBJ2-4 TRBV14 CASSQEGPGQERLQYF TGTGCCAGCAGCCAAGAGGGGCCGGGACAGGAGAGGCTTCAGTACTTC
few NA TRBJ2-1 TRBV5-1 CASSLDSSNNEQFF TGCGCCAGCAGCTTGGATAGCTCCAACAATGAGCAGTTCTTC
few TRBD1 TRBJ2-5 TRBV18 CASSPGTGVLETQYF TGTGCCAGCTCACCCGGGACAGGGGTTCTGGAGACCCAGTACTTC
NA NA TRBJ2-1 TRBV20-1 CSAPGGLLNNEQFF TGCAGTGCTCCAGGCGGGCTACTTAACAATGAGCAGTTCTTC
few TRBD2 TRBJ2-7 TRBV20-1 CSARDPGLATAHEQYF TGCAGTGCTAGGGACCCCGGACTAGCGACCGCCCACGAGCAGTACTTC
NA NA TRBJ1-6 TRBV7-2 CASSLTGPPLNSPLHF TGTGCCAGCAGCTTAACGGGACCCCCCCTAAATTCACCCCTCCACTTT
NA TRBD2 TRBJ2-7 TRBV18 CASSPGTSDHEQYF TGTGCCAGCTCCCCCGGGACTAGCGATCACGAGCAGTACTTC
few TRBD2 TRBJ2-1 TRBV18 CASSPRVSGRADEQFF TGTGCCAGCTCACCCCGAGTAAGCGGGAGGGCCGATGAGCAGTTCTTC
NA NA TRBJ2-7 TRBV20-1 CSASSGDVYEQYF TGCAGTGCTAGCTCTGGGGACGTTTACGAGCAGTACTTC
NA NA TRBJ2-5 TRBV18 CASSPAGGLETQYF TGTGCCAGCTCACCCGCCGGGGGTTTAGAGACCCAGTACTTC
NA TRBD1 TRBJ1-2 TRBV20-1 CSAITGGANGYTF TGCAGTGCTATTACAGGGGGCGCGAATGGCTACACCTTC
NA NA TRBJ2-1 TRBV12-3/TRBV12-4 CASSPPRGAYNEQFF TGTGCCAGCAGTCCCCCCCGAGGCGCCTACAATGAGCAGTTCTTC
many TRBD1 TRBJ1-2 TRBV29-1 CSVGQGANYGYTF TGCAGCGTGGGACAGGGGGCGAACTATGGCTACACCTTC
NA NA TRBJ2-7 TRBV7-2 CASSFQSETYEQYF TGTGCCAGCAGCTTCCAGTCTGAGACCTACGAGCAGTACTTC
few TRBD2 TRBJ2-3 TRBV5-5 CASSSTSGHTDTQYF TGTGCCAGCAGCTCCACTAGCGGACACACAGATACGCAGTATTTT
few NA TRBJ2-7 TRBV7-2 CASSLDRYTYEQYF TGTGCCAGCAGCTTAGACAGATATACCTACGAGCAGTACTTC
few NA TRBJ1-1 TRBV7-9 CASSSQGKTEAFF TGTGCCAGCAGTTCACAGGGTAAAACTGAAGCTTTCTTT
few NA TRBJ2-2 TRBV6-1 CASTPSPGAGSGELFF TGTGCCAGCACACCCTCGCCGGGGGCGGGGTCCGGGGAGCTGTTTTTT
few NA TRBJ1-2 TRBV7-2 CASSSLKGRHYGYTF TGTGCCAGCAGCTCTTTAAAGGGGCGTCACTATGGCTACACCTTC
few TRBD1 TRBJ2-3 TRBV20-1 CSARDRGLTDTQYF TGCAGTGCTAGAGACAGGGGGCTCACAGATACGCAGTATTTT
few NA TRBJ2-1 TRBV5-1 CASSLPRDVWNEQFF TGCGCCAGCAGCTTGCCCCGGGACGTGTGGAATGAGCAGTTCTTC
NA TRBD2 TRBJ2-2 TRBV7-2 CASSLSPSGLNTGELFF TGTGCCAGCAGCCTTTCACCTAGCGGGCTGAACACCGGGGAGCTGTTTTTT
few NA TRBJ2-1 TRBV3-1 CASSLRPSRSYNEQFF TGTGCCAGCAGCCTCAGACCGTCCCGCTCCTACAATGAGCAGTTCTTC
few TRBD1 TRBJ1-2 TRBV29-1 CSTLDRTIYGYTF TGCAGCACATTGGACAGGACTATCTATGGCTACACCTTC
few NA TRBJ2-6 TRBV6-1 CASTGRVDPLSGANVLTF TGTGCCAGCACCGGCCGGGTCGATCCCCTCTCTGGGGCCAACGTCCTGACTTTC
NA NA TRBJ2-7 TRBV7-9 CASSLGPASSYEQYF TGTGCCAGCAGCTTAGGGCCAGCGTCCTCCTACGAGCAGTACTTC
few TRBD2 TRBJ2-5 TRBV7-2 CASRLAGGLETQYF TGTGCCAGCAGACTAGCGGGAGGGTTAGAGACCCAGTACTTC
NA NA TRBJ1-6 TRBV5-1 CASTEEYRNSPLHF TGCGCCAGCACCGAGGAATATAGGAATTCACCCCTCCACTTT